The 28 T cell receptor beta chains listed next were all sequenced from one sample in a study of T cells in Graves' hyperthyroidism and ophthalmopathy. Researchers took RNA transcripts and amplified the TCR beta CDR3 regions from them. RT-PCR in the first round (using the HTBI primer set) targeted the TCR CDR3. TCRdb re-analysed the multiplex PCR reads in MiXCR, keeping a single row per CDR3 protein. The sample lists roughly 500,000 distinct CDR3 sequences; approximately 44% were seen once. Sequencing was performed on peripheral blood or thyroid tissue (not recorded which). The source is an adult woman with Graves' disease, either hyperthyroidism or ophthalmopathy (not recorded which).

This clonotype was picked up many times. The chain carries TRBV12-3 or TRBV12-4 and TRBJ2-7; a possible D gene is TRBD1 (7 bases). The CDR3 is 13 residues long. The V gene lost 8 bases and the J gene lost 6 bases, with 17 bases spanning the gap. The CDR3 DNA reads as TGTGCCAGCGGCCCAGGGGGGCGAGCCGAGCAGTACTTC. Its translation: CASGPGGRAEQYF.

This clonotype was seen a single time. This chain connects TRBV7-9 to TRBJ1-2; no reliable D call. The V end lost 5 bases, the J end lost 6 bases, and 10 bases lay between the germline ends. The CDR3 sequence is 12 residues long. The germline CDR1 and CDR2 sequences are SEHNR and FQNEAQ (reference sequence). The CDR3 is CASSPWYNGYTF. The CDR3, as DNA: TGTGCCAGCAGCCCCTGGTACAATGGCTACACCTTC.

Remarks on this clonotype: A much larger clone differs by one base, so this may be a read error. V is TRBV5-1 and J is TRBJ2-3, with no clear D. The germline V gene has CDR1 SGHRS and CDR2 YFSETQ. Trimming took off 7 bases at V and 3 bases at J, with 12 bases between the two ends. This CDR3 spans 13 amino acids. This chain's CDR3 is CASGVIRTDTQYF. The CDR3 DNA reads as TGCGCCAGCGGCGTCATAAGGACAGATACGCAGTATTTT.

Written as DNA, the CDR3 is TGTGCCAGCAGCTTCAGTCGGGGAATCGGTTTCTTT. Protein product: CASSFSRGIGFF. The genes are TRBV7-9 and TRBJ1-1; D uncertain. Per the germline V gene, CDR1 is SEHNR and CDR2 is FQNEAQ (reference sequence). V lost 3 bases and J 13 bases, leaving 15 bases between the germline ends. The CDR3 runs to 12 residues.

This clonotype was seen repeatedly, ten times or more. This chain uses TRBV20-1 with TRBJ1-2; the D gene is possibly TRBD1 (6 bases). Germline V gives CDR1 DFQATT, CDR2 SNEGSKA (reference sequence). The V gene lost 4 bases and the J gene lost 4 bases, with 10 bases spanning the gap. The CDR3 has 12 residues. In DNA form, the CDR3 reads TGCAGTGCTACAGGGGAGGGCTATGGCTACACCTTC. Encoded protein: CSATGEGYGYTF.

This clonotype has a count of ten or more. The rearrangement joins TRBV6-5 to TRBJ2-7; 8 positions agree with TRBD1. This CDR3 is 15 amino acids long. V lost 4 bases and J lost 5; bases outside the gene matches: 10. The germline gives CDR1 MNHEY, CDR2 SVGAGI. In DNA, the CDR3 is TGTGCCAGCAGTTCACATGCAGGGGGCTGGGACGAGCAGTACTTC. Its protein product is CASSSHAGGWDEQYF.

The chain employs TRBV2 and TRBJ2-2; 11 bases line up with TRBD2. The CDR3 spans 14 residues. Germline V gene sequence: CDR1 SNHLY, CDR2 FYNNEI. V gave up 6 bases and J gave up 11 bases; unmatched junction bases: 8. The CDR3 loop reads CASRLAGGTYELFF. The DNA for the CDR3 is TGTGCCAGCAGGCTAGCGGGAGGAACCTACGAGCTGTTTTTT.

As DNA, the CDR3 is TGTGCCAGCAGCAGAACAAGATCCGCGGGGGGCTACACCTTC. It specifies CASSRTRSAGGYTF. V usage is TRBV2 and J usage is TRBJ1-2, with unresolved D. V gave up 6 bases and J gave up 8 bases, with 19 bases separating them. The CDR3 spans 14 residues. Germline V gene sequence: CDR1 SNHLY, CDR2 FYNNEI.

This clonotype was recorded at least ten times. V usage is TRBV4-1 and J usage is TRBJ1-5; 8 nucleotides agree with TRBD1. The CDR3 runs to 17 residues. V shed 5 bases, J shed 0 bases, and the junction held 9 bases outside the gene matches. CDR1 is MGHRA and CDR2 is YSYEKL in the germline V gene. CDR3 protein: CASSYLGTGNSNQPQHF. The CDR3 DNA reads TGCGCCAGCAGCTACCTTGGGACAGGTAATAGCAATCAGCCCCAGCATTTT.

The chain has TRBV15 and TRBJ2-1; D call uncertain. The germline CDR1 and CDR2 sequences are LNHNV and YYDKDF (reference sequence). The CDR3 runs 16 residues. Trimming took 0 bases from V and 6 from J, leaving 15 bases between them. The CDR3: CATSRDRAGPLNEQFF. CDR3 nucleotides: TGTGCCACCAGCAGAGATCGGGCAGGACCTCTCAATGAGCAGTTCTTC.

The rearrangement links TRBV7-9 to TRBJ2-7; D may be TRBD2 (5 bases). Germline V gene data show CDR1 as SEHNR and CDR2 as FQNEAQ (reference sequence). Trimming stripped 3 bases from V and 5 bases from J, with 17 bases between. CDR3 length: 15 residues. The CDR3 is CASSLEAAPIHEQYF. The CDR3 nucleotides read TGTGCCAGCAGCTTGGAGGCAGCCCCAATCCACGAGCAGTACTTC.

The table lists this clonotype with many counts. The V gene is TRBV12-3 or TRBV12-4, the J gene TRBJ1-2, with 12 bases aligning to TRBD1. This CDR3 region has 16 residues. Unmatched junction bases numbered 6, after V lost 4 bases and J lost 3 bases. The CDR3 sequence is CASSSRDRGLHYGYTF. The CDR3, as DNA: TGTGCCAGCAGTTCCCGGGACAGGGGGCTGCACTATGGCTACACCTTC.

The CDR3, as DNA: TGCAGTGCTCGCCCAGGGCGCGAGCAGTACTTC. Residues: CSARPGREQYF. The gene calls are TRBV20-1 and TRBJ2-7; possible D gene TRBD1, 5 bases. V was shortened by 5 bases and J by 6 bases, with 11 bases between the two germline ends. Germline CDR1 DFQATT, CDR2 SNEGSKA (reference sequence). The CDR3 has 11 residues.

The V gene is TRBV20-1, the J gene TRBJ1-4; D is uncertain. The CDR3 loop spans 14 amino acids. Per the germline V gene, CDR1 is DFQATT and CDR2 is SNEGSKA (reference sequence). V gave up 6 bases and J gave up 7 bases, with 18 bases separating them. The CDR3 DNA reads as TGCAGTGCAAGGCTAGCGGGAGAAGGTGAAAAACTGTTTTTT. Translation gives CSARLAGEGEKLFF.

This clonotype showed up just once. The DNA of the CDR3 is TGCAGTCTCAGGGACAAAAACTATGGCTACACCTTC. This gives the protein CSLRDKNYGYTF. The rearrangement links TRBV20-1 to TRBJ1-2; tentative D call: TRBD1 (6 bases). Deletions cut 8 bases from V and 2 bases from J, with 12 bases between. CDR3 size: 12 residues. Looked up from germline, CDR1 is DFQATT and CDR2 is SNEGSKA (reference sequence).

This clonotype was picked up many times. The chain uses TRBV2 and TRBJ1-5; no clear D gene. The germline CDR1 and CDR2 sequences are SNHLY and FYNNEI. The V and J ends lost 7 bases and 0 bases respectively, with 10 bases between them. This CDR3 contains 14 residues. This CDR3 is CASKREYSNQPQHF. The CDR3, as DNA: TGTGCCAGCAAGCGAGAGTATAGCAATCAGCCCCAGCATTTT. The complete variable domain, with remaining parts taken from reference TRBV2 and TRBJ1-5, reads EPEVTQTPSHQVTQMGQEVILRCVPISNHLYFYWYRQILGQKVEFLVSFYNNEISEKSEIFDDQFSVERPDGSNFTLKIRSTKLEDSAMYFCASKREYSNQPQHFGDGTRLSIL.

The CDR3 region has the DNA TGTGCCAGTAGTATTGGCGGACAGAACACTGAAGCTTTCTTT. Translating gives CASSIGGQNTEAFF. The J gene is TRBJ1-1, the V gene TRBV19; tentative D call: TRBD1 (5 bases). The germline gives CDR1 LNHDA, CDR2 SQIVND (reference sequence). Trimming stripped 3 bases from V and 1 base from J, with 9 bases between. This CDR3 region has 14 residues. Variable domain in full (rest from reference TRBV19 and TRBJ1-1): DGGITQSPKYLFRKEGQNVTLSCEQNLNHDAMYWYRQDPGQGLRLIYYSQIVNDFQKGDIAEGYSVSREKKESFPLTVTSAQKNPTAFYLCASSIGGQNTEAFFGQGTRLTVV.

Comments on this clonotype: At one end the junction does not follow the germline gene, possibly because of a read error. This rearrangement joins TRBV25-1 to TRBJ1-5, with no clear D. Germline V gives CDR1 MGHDK, CDR2 SYGVNS. The CDR3 sequence is 14 residues long. CDR3 loop: CACSAEEAGQPQHF. CDR3 nucleotides: TGTGCCTGCAGTGCTGAGGAGGCCGGTCAGCCCCAGCATTTT. The full variable domain, in which reference TRBV25-1 and TRBJ1-5 provide the parts outside the CDR3, is EADIYQTPRYLVIGTGKKITLECSQTMGHDKMYWYQQDPGMELHLIHYSYGVNSTEKGDLSSESTVSRIRTEHFPLTLESARPSHTSQYLCACSAEEAGQPQHFGDGTRLSIL.

The rearrangement uses TRBV11-2 and TRBJ1-6; a weak D match, TRBD1 (5 bases). The CDR3 has 15 amino acids. Germline lookup yields CDR1 SGHAT and CDR2 FQNNGV. Trimming removed 3 bases at V and 9 bases at J, with 15 bases between. The CDR3 DNA reads TGTGCCAGCAGCTTCGAGACGGCGCAGGGTTCACCCCTCCACTTT. Translation: CASSFETAQGSPLHF.

This clonotype was seen many times. V usage is TRBV20-1 and J usage is TRBJ1-5, with D unresolved. CDR3 size: 13 residues. Trimming shortened V by 2 bases and J by 0 bases, and 5 bases separated the two germline ends. CDR1 is DFQATT and CDR2 is SNEGSKA in the germline V gene (reference sequence). Here the CDR3 DNA reads TGCAGTGCTAGACAGTATAGCAATCAGCCCCAGCATTTT. Protein sequence: CSARQYSNQPQHF.

This clonotype appeared a few times. One base away lies a much larger clone, so this may be a sequencing read error. The chain carries TRBV29-1 and TRBJ2-2; D is unclear. This CDR3 comprises 11 residues. CDR1 is SQVTM and CDR2 is ANQGSEA in the germline V gene. Trimming removed 4 bases from V and 3 bases from J, with 3 bases in between. As DNA, the CDR3 is TGCAGCGTTGCTCACACCGGGGAGCTGTTTTTT. Its protein product is CSVAHTGELFF.

This clonotype came up many times. J is TRBJ2-7 and V is TRBV7-8; 7 bases are shared with TRBD1. CDR3 length: 15 amino acids. With V trimmed by 0 bases and J by 2 bases, 4 bases remained unmatched. Germline CDR1 SGHVS, CDR2 FQNEAQ. In DNA, the CDR3 is TGTGCCAGCAGCTTAGCGGGGACAGTGGCCTACGAGCAGTACTTC. It yields the protein CASSLAGTVAYEQYF. Supplemented by reference TRBV7-8 and TRBJ2-7, the full variable domain reads GAGVSQSPRYKVAKRGQDVALRCDPISGHVSLFWYQQALGQGPEFLTYFQNEAQLDKSGLPSDRFFAERPEGSVSTLKIQRTQQEDSAVYLCASSLAGTVAYEQYFGPGTRLTVT.

Only a few counts were recorded for this clonotype. This is likely a read error, given that the CDR3 carries no conserved phenylalanine or tryptophan at its end. The limits of the CDR3 on the DNA are not certain, so only TCRdb's listed CDR3 is given. The rearrangement joins TRBV9 to TRBJ1-3; no DNA check was done on the table's D call, TRBD1. Germline assignment: CDR1 SGDLS and CDR2 YYNGEE. The CDR3 spans 10 amino acids, including both terminal residues. Here the CDR3 reads CASSVGGGQP.

This clonotype was counted a few times. The chain has TRBV9 and TRBJ2-1; weak D call: TRBD2 (5 bases). V gave up 4 bases and J gave up 9 bases, with 20 bases separating them. This CDR3 is 15 amino acids long. CDR1 and CDR2 (germline): SGDLS, YYNGEE. The CDR3: CASSPRTGLASEQFF. The CDR3, as DNA: TGTGCCAGCAGCCCGAGGACGGGATTGGCGAGTGAGCAGTTCTTC.

This clonotype was seen ten or more times. The V gene is TRBV7-3, the J gene TRBJ1-2; 8 bases are shared with TRBD1. With 4 bases clipped from V and 2 bases from J, the junction kept 6 bases outside the gene matches. This CDR3 has 15 residues. Germline V gene data show CDR1 as SGHTA and CDR2 as FQGTGA. The CDR3 DNA sequence: TGTGCCAGCAGCTCAACAGGGGGTACCAACTATGGCTACACCTTC. Residues: CASSSTGGTNYGYTF.

This clonotype was seen only once. The CDR3 is CASSVDRGREKLFF. The CDR3 nucleotides read TGTGCCAGCAGCGTAGACAGGGGGCGTGAAAAACTGTTTTTT. The gene calls are TRBV9 and TRBJ1-4; TRBD1 agrees at 9 bases. Germline lookup yields CDR1 SGDLS and CDR2 YYNGEE. Germline trimming cut 0 bases from V and 7 bases from J; bases unmatched to any gene: 1. The CDR3 is 14 amino acids. The full variable domain, its missing parts supplied by reference TRBV9 and TRBJ1-4, is DSGVTQTPKHLITATGQRVTLRCSPRSGDLSVYWYQQSLDQGLQFLIQYYNGEERAKGNILERFSAQQFPDLHSELNLSSLELGDSALYFCASSVDRGREKLFFGSGTQLSVL.

This clonotype was found once. This chain joins TRBV10-2 and TRBJ2-3; D gene unclear. Germline V CDR1 and CDR2: WSHSY, SAAADI. The CDR3 totals 16 residues. V was pared by 5 bases and J by 0 bases, with 15 bases between. CDR3 sequence: CASSSTVASSTDTQYF. CDR3 DNA: TGCGCCAGCAGTTCTACAGTAGCCTCCAGCACAGATACGCAGTATTTT.

This clonotype was counted ten times or more. The V call is TRBV29-1, the J call TRBJ2-7; 8 bases agree with TRBD2. After removal of 2 bases from V and 3 bases from J, the junction contained 6 bases not matched to a gene. This CDR3 has 14 residues. Germline assignment: CDR1 SQVTM and CDR2 ANQGSEA. CDR3 residues: CSVEKAGANYEQYF. The CDR3, as DNA: TGCAGCGTTGAAAAAGCGGGAGCAAACTACGAGCAGTACTTC.